These T cell receptor beta chains were read from a single sample in a study of cytomegalovirus exposure and HLA in healthy donors. Using immunoSEQ multiplex PCR, the repertoire was profiled, and TCRdb retains in-frame clones only, with some absent. This sample has tens of thousands of clones, with 90% to 95% found just once. The sample taken for sequencing was PBMCs. The receptors come from a young woman in good health and CMV-seropositive. The conserved cysteine and the conserved F or W are not part of the CDR3 here. Some rows mark clone size as missing; the rest say once, few, many or name a class of expanded clone.

v_gene: TRBV5-1; j_gene: TRBJ2-1; abundance: once; CDR3aa: ASSTGTSYNEQF
v_gene: TRBV7-9; j_gene: TRBJ2-7; abundance: -; CDR3aa: ASSQNLAAEQY
v_gene: TRBV27; j_gene: TRBJ2-5; abundance: -; CDR3aa: ASSLGGPLPQETQY
v_gene: TRBV5-5; j_gene: TRBJ2-1; abundance: once; CDR3aa: ASSSTGTYNEQF
v_gene: TRBV5-4; j_gene: TRBJ1-2; abundance: -; CDR3aa: ASSARVQSFYGYT
v_gene: TRBV6-6; j_gene: TRBJ1-1; abundance: -; CDR3aa: ASSYSGQGTEAF
v_gene: TRBV6-6; j_gene: TRBJ1-2; abundance: -; CDR3aa: ASSYSQGANYGYT
v_gene: TRBV5-1; j_gene: TRBJ2-5; abundance: -; CDR3aa: ASSPLGRAMETQY
v_gene: TRBV11-2; j_gene: TRBJ2-1; abundance: -; CDR3aa: ASSSRTGTMNEQF
v_gene: TRBV11-2; j_gene: TRBJ2-7; abundance: once; CDR3aa: ASSPPTPPYEQY
v_gene: TRBV5-4; j_gene: TRBJ2-2; abundance: -; CDR3aa: ASSLGLAGVVGELF
v_gene: TRBV11-1; j_gene: TRBJ2-1; abundance: -; CDR3aa: ASSLGVGSSYNEQF
v_gene: TRBV30; j_gene: TRBJ2-7; abundance: few; CDR3aa: AWTYSGSYEQY
v_gene: TRBV27; j_gene: TRBJ2-5; abundance: -; CDR3aa: ASSTGTTQETQY
v_gene: TRBV7-9; j_gene: TRBJ2-2; abundance: -; CDR3aa: ASSLGVNLDTGELF
v_gene: TRBV5-6; j_gene: TRBJ2-7; abundance: -; CDR3aa: ASRLRGGSYEQY
v_gene: TRBV30; j_gene: TRBJ1-3; abundance: -; CDR3aa: AWSVRLGQGDSGNTIY
v_gene: TRBV5-1; j_gene: TRBJ2-1; abundance: -; CDR3aa: ASSLVSSGEQF
v_gene: TRBV19; j_gene: TRBJ1-4; abundance: -; CDR3aa: ASSPRTATNEKLF
v_gene: TRBV28; j_gene: TRBJ1-1; abundance: -; CDR3aa: ASSLSREGLANTEAF
v_gene: TRBV2; j_gene: TRBJ2-3; abundance: once; CDR3aa: ASSESSDTQY
v_gene: TRBV28; j_gene: TRBJ2-7; abundance: -; CDR3aa: ASSFLPNGYEQY
v_gene: TRBV6-6; j_gene: TRBJ1-2; abundance: -; CDR3aa: ASSYGGTGSYGYT
v_gene: TRBV5-1; j_gene: TRBJ2-2; abundance: -; CDR3aa: ASSFGGSSGELF
v_gene: TRBV5-1; j_gene: TRBJ2-1; abundance: -; CDR3aa: ASSMVGQGREQF
v_gene: TRBV20-1; j_gene: TRBJ1-1; abundance: -; CDR3aa: SASESPEAF
v_gene: TRBV19; j_gene: TRBJ2-2; abundance: -; CDR3aa: ASRGLAGANYNTGELF
v_gene: TRBV19; j_gene: TRBJ2-7; abundance: few; CDR3aa: ASRNGGSYEQY
v_gene: TRBV5-1; j_gene: TRBJ1-4; abundance: -; CDR3aa: ASSGAAGQNEKLF
v_gene: TRBV5-4; j_gene: TRBJ2-7; abundance: -; CDR3aa: ASSSRLAGGYEQY
v_gene: TRBV7-2; j_gene: TRBJ1-4; abundance: -; CDR3aa: ASSLAGQGGEKLF
v_gene: TRBV13; j_gene: TRBJ2-7; abundance: -; CDR3aa: ASSLRLSYREQY
v_gene: TRBV2; j_gene: TRBJ2-7; abundance: -; CDR3aa: ASSEGLVSDEQY
v_gene: TRBV27; j_gene: TRBJ2-2; abundance: once; CDR3aa: ASSILRLGLNTGELF
v_gene: TRBV15; j_gene: TRBJ1-1; abundance: -; CDR3aa: ATSREFPGQVNTEAF
v_gene: TRBV28; j_gene: TRBJ2-3; abundance: once; CDR3aa: AIAGVIDTQY
v_gene: TRBV28; j_gene: TRBJ2-1; abundance: once; CDR3aa: ASSGTSGFLSYNEQF
v_gene: TRBV6-6; j_gene: TRBJ1-2; abundance: -; CDR3aa: ASSYARDRQYGYT
v_gene: TRBV10-3; j_gene: TRBJ2-1; abundance: -; CDR3aa: AISESSNEQF
v_gene: TRBV28; j_gene: TRBJ1-5; abundance: -; CDR3aa: ASSREGQGTLRQPQH
v_gene: TRBV5-5; j_gene: TRBJ2-7; abundance: -; CDR3aa: ASSPRDEQY
v_gene: TRBV7-3; j_gene: TRBJ1-1; abundance: -; CDR3aa: ASSQPGQNTEAF
v_gene: TRBV7-6; j_gene: TRBJ2-2; abundance: -; CDR3aa: ASSLGLAGYTGELF
v_gene: TRBV28; j_gene: TRBJ1-2; abundance: -; CDR3aa: ASRPGIGYT
v_gene: TRBV5-8; j_gene: TRBJ1-2; abundance: -; CDR3aa: ASSLTAGRNYGYT
v_gene: TRBV30; j_gene: TRBJ1-2; abundance: few; CDR3aa: AWRTPGANYGYT
v_gene: TRBV2; j_gene: TRBJ2-1; abundance: -; CDR3aa: ASSRLAGSVLNEQF
v_gene: TRBV7-2; j_gene: TRBJ2-5; abundance: -; CDR3aa: ASSPWTSGQETQY
v_gene: TRBV5-6; j_gene: TRBJ1-3; abundance: -; CDR3aa: ASSQGGDRRLSSGNTIY
v_gene: TRBV4-3; j_gene: TRBJ1-2; abundance: -; CDR3aa: ASSREQGTLYGYT
v_gene: TRBV6-1; j_gene: TRBJ1-5; abundance: -; CDR3aa: ASSEWDRGPQPQH
v_gene: TRBV28; j_gene: TRBJ1-5; abundance: -; CDR3aa: ASSFGQGGPQH
v_gene: TRBV4-3; j_gene: TRBJ2-7; abundance: -; CDR3aa: ASSQDWTPIPYEQY
v_gene: TRBV5-4; j_gene: TRBJ2-1; abundance: -; CDR3aa: ASSGELEAYNEQF
v_gene: TRBV9; j_gene: TRBJ2-1; abundance: few; CDR3aa: ASSVHRGAGGPNEQF